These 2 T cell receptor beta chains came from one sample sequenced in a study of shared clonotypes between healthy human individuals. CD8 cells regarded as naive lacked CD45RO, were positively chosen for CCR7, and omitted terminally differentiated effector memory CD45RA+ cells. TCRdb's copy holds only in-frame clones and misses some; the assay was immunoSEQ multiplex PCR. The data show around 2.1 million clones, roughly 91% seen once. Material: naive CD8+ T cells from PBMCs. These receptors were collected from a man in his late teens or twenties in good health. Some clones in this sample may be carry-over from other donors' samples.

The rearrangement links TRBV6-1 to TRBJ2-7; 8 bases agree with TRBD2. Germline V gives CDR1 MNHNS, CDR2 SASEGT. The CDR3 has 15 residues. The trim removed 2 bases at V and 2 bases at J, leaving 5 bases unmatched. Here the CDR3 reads CASSENELAAYEQYF. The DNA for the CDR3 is TGTGCCAGCAGTGAAAATGAACTAGCGGCCTACGAGCAGTACTTC.

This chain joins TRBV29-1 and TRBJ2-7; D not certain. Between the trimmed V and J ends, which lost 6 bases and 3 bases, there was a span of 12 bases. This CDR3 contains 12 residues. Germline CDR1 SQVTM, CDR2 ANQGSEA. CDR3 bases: TGCAGCGTCGTTGTGGGATACTACGAGCAGTACTTC. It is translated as CSVVVGYYEQYF.